These T cell receptor beta chains were read from a single sample in a study of memory CD8 T cells in hepatitis C reinfection. This table comes from immunoSEQ multiplex PCR, and its TCRdb copy is limited to in-frame clones, with some not included. The sample yields about 50,000 clones, 89% seen once. Sequencing was carried out using naive CD8+ T cells sorted from blood. The receptor set was obtained from a man between 18 and 35 years old with hepatitis C virus infection. Both conserved end residues are part of each CDR3. The order of the fields is J gene, D gene, V gene, CDR3 protein, CDR3 DNA. A D gene is named only where the DNA matches it firmly.

TRBJ1-6,NA,TRBV2,CASSDESSYNSPLHF,TGTGCCAGCAGTGATGAAAGCTCCTATAATTCACCCCTACACTTT
TRBJ1-2,TRBD1,TRBV14,CASSQGQGFGYGYTF,TGTGCCAGCAGCCAAGGACAGGGGTTCGGCTATGGCTACACCTTC
TRBJ2-7,TRBD1,TRBV11-2,CASSLARDREEAYEQYF,TGTGCCAGCAGCTTAGCCCGGGACAGGGAGGAAGCCTACGAGCAGTACTTC
TRBJ1-1,NA,TRBV5-4,CASHRQVENTEAFF,TGTGCCAGCCACAGACAGGTCGAGAACACTGAAGCTTTCTTT
TRBJ2-7,TRBD2,TRBV10-2,CASSESLAGDLGGRYEQYF,TGCGCCAGCAGTGAGTCGCTAGCGGGGGACCTCGGGGGACGCTACGAGCAGTACTTC
TRBJ1-3,NA,TRBV2,CASSGGLQGSGNTIYF,TGTGCCAGCAGTGGCGGCTTACAGGGATCTGGAAACACCATATATTTT
TRBJ2-1,TRBD1,TRBV28,CASSSPDRGGNEQFF,TGTGCCAGCAGTTCCCCGGACAGGGGGGGCAATGAGCAGTTCTTC
TRBJ1-1,NA,TRBV6-1,CASSENEARDTEAFF,TGTGCCAGCAGTGAAAATGAGGCTCGGGACACTGAAGCTTTCTTT
TRBJ2-1,TRBD2,TRBV10-2,CASSATGGGAGEQFF,TGCGCCAGCAGTGCTACGGGCGGGGGGGCCGGTGAGCAGTTCTTC
TRBJ2-3,NA,TRBV6-1,CASCPSAWGADTQYF,TGTGCCAGCTGTCCGTCGGCATGGGGAGCAGATACGCAGTATTTT
TRBJ2-3,NA,TRBV21-1,CASGDSGSTDTQYF,TGTGCCAGCGGGGATAGCGGGAGCACAGATACGCAGTATTTT
TRBJ2-7,NA,TRBV19,CASSIRGEQYF,TGTGCCAGTAGTATAAGAGGCGAGCAGTACTTC
TRBJ2-7,NA,TRBV11-3,CASSSTGRAYEQYF,TGTGCCAGCAGCTCGACAGGAAGGGCCTACGAGCAGTACTTC
TRBJ2-2,TRBD2,TRBV11-2,CASSLDRLAGGPDTGELFF,TGTGCCAGCAGCTTAGATAGGCTAGCGGGAGGGCCGGACACCGGGGAGCTGTTTTTT
TRBJ1-2,NA,TRBV2,CASSGMTRAYGYTF,TGTGCCAGCAGTGGGATGACAAGAGCCTATGGCTACACCTTC